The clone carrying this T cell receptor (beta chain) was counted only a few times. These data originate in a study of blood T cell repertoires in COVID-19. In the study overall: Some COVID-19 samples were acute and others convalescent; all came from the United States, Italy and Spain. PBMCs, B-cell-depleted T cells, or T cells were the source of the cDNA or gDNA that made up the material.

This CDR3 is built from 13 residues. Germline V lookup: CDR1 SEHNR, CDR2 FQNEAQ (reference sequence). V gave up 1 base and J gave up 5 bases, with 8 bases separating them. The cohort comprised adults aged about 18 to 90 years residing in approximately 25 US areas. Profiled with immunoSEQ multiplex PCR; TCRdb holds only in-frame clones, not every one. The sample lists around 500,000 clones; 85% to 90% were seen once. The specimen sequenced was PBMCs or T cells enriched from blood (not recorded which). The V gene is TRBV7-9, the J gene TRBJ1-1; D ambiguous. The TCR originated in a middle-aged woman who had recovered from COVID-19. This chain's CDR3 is CASSLGFTTEAFF. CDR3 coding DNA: TGTGCCAGCAGCTTAGGTTTCACTACTGAAGCTTTCTTT.